One sample yielded the 9 T cell receptor beta chains listed below, sequenced in a study of T cell repertoires in cytomegalovirus infection. TCRdb re-called the reads through MiXCR, storing one row per CDR3 protein. The repertoire has roughly 860,000 distinct CDR3 sequences, roughly 33% of them found once; the top ten carry around 11%. These receptors lack a known antigen. Here the sequenced sample was cultured CD8+ T cells from PBMCs, taken from culture after CMV antigen stimulation. These receptors originate from a human donor in good health (CMV status not recorded). Some clones in this sample may be carry-over from other donors' samples.

This clonotype has at least ten counts. The chain recombines TRBV12-3 or TRBV12-4 with TRBJ1-1; no definite D call. This CDR3 has 17 residues. The ends were cut back, 3 bases at V and 5 bases at J, with 22 bases in the middle. CDR3 region: CASSFETQIFPRTEAFF. The DNA for the CDR3 is TGTGCCAGCAGTTTCGAGACACAAATATTCCCTCGGACTGAAGCTTTCTTT.

In its sample, this clonotype was seen once. Mismatch with germline at one junction end may stem from a read error. The V gene is TRBV6-6, the J gene TRBJ1-5; 12 positions match TRBD1. Germline V gene sequence: CDR1 MNHNY, CDR2 SVGAGI (reference sequence). There are 15 residues in the CDR3. The CDR3 sequence is CVSSSGTGGRQPQHF. In nucleotides, the CDR3 is TGTGTCAGCAGTTCCGGGACAGGGGGCCGCCAGCCCCAGCATTTT.

The chain couples TRBV7-9 to TRBJ1-2, with TRBD1 as a possible D gene (5 bases). CDR1 SEHNR and CDR2 FQNEAQ come from the germline V gene (reference sequence). V dropped 1 base and J dropped 6 bases, with 15 bases sitting between them. This CDR3 region has 15 residues. The CDR3 reads CASSLVDSTYDGYTF. The DNA of the CDR3 is TGTGCCAGCAGCTTAGTTGACAGCACCTACGATGGCTACACCTTC.

The V and J genes are TRBV28 and TRBJ2-3; 11 bases map to TRBD2. CDR3 length: 14 residues. The V segment lost 4 bases and the J segment 6 bases; nucleotides outside the gene matches: 3. In germline, CDR1 is MDHEN, CDR2 SYDVKM. CDR3 amino acids: CASSSSGGSDTQYF. The CDR3 DNA follows: TGTGCCAGCAGTTCTAGCGGGGGGTCGGATACGCAGTATTTT.

The gene calls are TRBV6-2 or TRBV6-3 and TRBJ2-1; 11 nucleotides agree with TRBD1. This CDR3 has 15 residues. Germline CDR1 and CDR2: MNHEY and SVGEGT. Trimming at V came to 5 bases and at J to 5 bases, leaving 5 bases not matched to a gene. CDR3 bases: TGTGCCAGCAGTCCCGGGACAGGGGGGAACAATGAGCAGTTCTTC. Its protein is CASSPGTGGNNEQFF.

To note about this clonotype: A much larger clone lies a single base off, so this may be a read error. The chain has TRBV7-2 and TRBJ1-3; D unresolved. CDR1 and CDR2 from the germline V gene are SGHTA and FQGNSA. This CDR3 spans 15 amino acids. The CDR3 here is CASSPLAGSGNTLYF. The CDR3 bases are TGTGCCAGCAGCCCCCTTGCGGGTTCTGGAAACACCCTATATTTT.

The rearrangement links TRBV19 to TRBJ1-2; no definite D call. V lost 0 bases and J lost 7, with 15 bases in between. This CDR3 is 15 amino acids long. Germline V CDR1 and CDR2: LNHDA, SQIVND (reference sequence). CDR3 sequence reads: CASSIDPQGWSGYTF. For the CDR3, the DNA is TGTGCCAGTAGTATAGATCCACAAGGTTGGAGTGGCTACACCTTC.

CDR3 in DNA: TGTGCCAGCAGCTTAACCACCGGGGGTCGTGAGACCCAGTACTTC. Its translation: CASSLTTGGRETQYF. The chain uses TRBV7-3 and TRBJ2-5, with TRBD2 as a possible D gene (6 bases). The V gene lost 0 bases and the J gene lost 5 bases, with 13 bases spanning the gap. Germline V lookup: CDR1 SGHTA, CDR2 FQGTGA. CDR3 size: 15 residues. Based on the CDR3 plus reference TRBV7-3 and TRBJ2-5, the full variable domain is GAGVSQTPSNKVTEKGKYVELRCDPISGHTALYWYRQSLGQGPEFLIYFQGTGAADDSGLPNDRFFAVRPEGSVSTLKIQRTERGDSAVYLCASSLTTGGRETQYFGPGTRLLVL.

The chain uses TRBV4-3 and TRBJ1-2, with no clear D. V gave up 0 bases and J gave up 4 bases, with 12 bases separating them. The CDR3 covers 15 residues. Germline V lookup: CDR1 LGHNA, CDR2 YSLEER. The CDR3 region has the DNA TGCGCCAGCAGCCAAGATCGGGAACCCCCCTATGGCTACACCTTC. This codes for CASSQDREPPYGYTF.